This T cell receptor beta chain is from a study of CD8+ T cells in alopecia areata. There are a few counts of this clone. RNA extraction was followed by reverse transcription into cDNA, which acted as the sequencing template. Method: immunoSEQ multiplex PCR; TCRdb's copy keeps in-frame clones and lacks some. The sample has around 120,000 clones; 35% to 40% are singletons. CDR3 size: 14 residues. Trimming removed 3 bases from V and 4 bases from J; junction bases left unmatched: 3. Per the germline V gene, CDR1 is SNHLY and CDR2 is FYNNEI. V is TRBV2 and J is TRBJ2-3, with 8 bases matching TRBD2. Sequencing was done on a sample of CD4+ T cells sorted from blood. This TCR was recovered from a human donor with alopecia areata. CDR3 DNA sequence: TGTGCCAGCAGTGAGACTAGCGAGGCAGATACGCAGTATTTT. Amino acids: CASSETSEADTQYF.